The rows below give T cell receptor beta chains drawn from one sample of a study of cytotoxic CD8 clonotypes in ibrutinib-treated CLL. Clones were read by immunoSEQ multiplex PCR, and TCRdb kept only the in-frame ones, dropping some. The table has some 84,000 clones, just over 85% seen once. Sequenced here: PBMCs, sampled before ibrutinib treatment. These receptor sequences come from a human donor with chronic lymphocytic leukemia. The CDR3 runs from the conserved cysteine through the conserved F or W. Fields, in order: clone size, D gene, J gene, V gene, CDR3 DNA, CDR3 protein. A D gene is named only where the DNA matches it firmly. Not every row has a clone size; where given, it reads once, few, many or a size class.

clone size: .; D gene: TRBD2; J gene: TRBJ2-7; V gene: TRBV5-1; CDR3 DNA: TGCGCCAGCAGCTTGGCCCGACTAGCGGCCTACGAGCAGTACTTC; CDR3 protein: CASSLARLAAYEQYF
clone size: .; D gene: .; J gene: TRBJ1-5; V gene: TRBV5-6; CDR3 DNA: TGTGCCAGCAGCTTCCGCCCCGCGGGAGGGAATCAGCCCCAGCATTTT; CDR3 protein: CASSFRPAGGNQPQHF
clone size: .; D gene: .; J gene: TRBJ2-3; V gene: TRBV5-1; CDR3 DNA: TGCGCCAGCAGCTTAGAGACACGAGGGGCAGATACGCAGTATTTT; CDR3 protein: CASSLETRGADTQYF
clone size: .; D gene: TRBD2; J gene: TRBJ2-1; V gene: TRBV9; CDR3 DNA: TGTGCCAGCAGCGTAGACGGGAGGATCAATGAGCAGTTCTTC; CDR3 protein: CASSVDGRINEQFF
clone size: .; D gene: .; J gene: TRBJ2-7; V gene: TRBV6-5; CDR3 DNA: TGTGCCAGCAGTTACTCGGGGCCTTCCTACGAGCAGTACTTC; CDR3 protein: CASSYSGPSYEQYF
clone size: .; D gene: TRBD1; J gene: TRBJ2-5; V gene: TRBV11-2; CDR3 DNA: TGTGCCAGCAGCTTAGATTGGGACAGGGGAGAGACCCAGTACTTC; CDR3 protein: CASSLDWDRGETQYF
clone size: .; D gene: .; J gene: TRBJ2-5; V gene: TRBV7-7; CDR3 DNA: TGTGCTAGCAGCTTAGCGGGGACAGGGCAGGAGACCCAGTACTTC; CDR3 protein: CASSLAGTGQETQYF
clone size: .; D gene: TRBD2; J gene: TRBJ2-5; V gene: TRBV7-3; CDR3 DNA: TGTGCCAGCAGCAAGGGACTAGCGGGTGCTGAGACCCAGTACTTC; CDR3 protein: CASSKGLAGAETQYF
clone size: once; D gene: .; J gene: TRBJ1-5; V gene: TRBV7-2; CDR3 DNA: TGTGCCAGCAGCTTAAACCGGGACAGCAATCAGCCCCAGCATTTT; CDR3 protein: CASSLNRDSNQPQHF
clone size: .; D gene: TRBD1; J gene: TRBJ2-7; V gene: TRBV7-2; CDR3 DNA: TGTGCCAGCAGCTTAGGGACAGGGATGGGCGAGCAGTACTTC; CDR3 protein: CASSLGTGMGEQYF
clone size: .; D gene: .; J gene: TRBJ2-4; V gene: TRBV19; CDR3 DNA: TGTGCCAGTAGTAAGGAGGGAGCCAAAAACATTCAGTACTTC; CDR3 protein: CASSKEGAKNIQYF
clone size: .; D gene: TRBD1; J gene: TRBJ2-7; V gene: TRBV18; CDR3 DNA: TGTGCCAGCTCTCCCGACAGGGGGCGGGGCGAGCAGTACTTC; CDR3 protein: CASSPDRGRGEQYF
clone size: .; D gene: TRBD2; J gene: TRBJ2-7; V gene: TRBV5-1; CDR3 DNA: TGCGCCAGCAGCCCATGGACTAGCGATTACGAGCAGTACTTC; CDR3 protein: CASSPWTSDYEQYF
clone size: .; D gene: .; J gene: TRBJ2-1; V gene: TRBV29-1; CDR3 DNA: TGCAGCGCGGACACTACACAGGGTGAGCAGTTCTTC; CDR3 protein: CSADTTQGEQFF
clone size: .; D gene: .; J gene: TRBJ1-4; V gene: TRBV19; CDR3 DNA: TGTGCCAGTAGTTCGGGGTCGTGGCAAAGGGAAAAACTGTTTTTT; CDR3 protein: CASSSGSWQREKLFF
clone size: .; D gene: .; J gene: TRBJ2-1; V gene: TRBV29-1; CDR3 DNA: TGCAGCGTTAGGTACAATGAGCAGTTCTTC; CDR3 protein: CSVRYNEQFF
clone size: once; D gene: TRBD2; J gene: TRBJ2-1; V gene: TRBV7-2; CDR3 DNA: TGTGCCAGCAGCTTAGCGCTGGTGACGGGGGGGTACAATGAGCAGTTCTTC; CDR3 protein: CASSLALVTGGYNEQFF
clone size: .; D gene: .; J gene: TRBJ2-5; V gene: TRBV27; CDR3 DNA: TGTGCCAGCAGTTTATCGGGAGAGACCCAGTACTTC; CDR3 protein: CASSLSGETQYF
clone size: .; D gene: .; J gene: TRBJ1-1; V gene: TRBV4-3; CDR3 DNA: TGCGCCAGCAGCCAAAGGGGTGGCACTGAAGCTTTCTTT; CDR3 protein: CASSQRGGTEAFF
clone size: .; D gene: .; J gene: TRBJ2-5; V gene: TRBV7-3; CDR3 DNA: TGTGCCAGCAGCCGGGACCCGGGACATCAAGAGACCCAGTACTTC; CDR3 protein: CASSRDPGHQETQYF
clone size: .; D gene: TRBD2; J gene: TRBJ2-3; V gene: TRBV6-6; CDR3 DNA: TGTGCCAGCAGTTACGTATCTAGCGGGGGTCCCGGTACGCAGTATTTT; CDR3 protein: CASSYVSSGGPGTQYF
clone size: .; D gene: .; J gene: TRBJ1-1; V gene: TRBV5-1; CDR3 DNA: TGCGCCAGCAGCTTGGGCGGGGGAAACACTGAAGCTTTCTTT; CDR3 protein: CASSLGGGNTEAFF
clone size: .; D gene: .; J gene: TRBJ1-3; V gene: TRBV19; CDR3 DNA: TGTGCCAGTAGTGTGACAGCGTACTCTGGAAACACCATATATTTT; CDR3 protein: CASSVTAYSGNTIYF
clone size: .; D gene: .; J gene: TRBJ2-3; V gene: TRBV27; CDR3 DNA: TGTGCCAGCAGTGGGTTGATTCGACCCAGCACAGATACGCAGTATTTT; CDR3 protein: CASSGLIRPSTDTQYF
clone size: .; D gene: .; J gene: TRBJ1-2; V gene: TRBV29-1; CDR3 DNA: TGCAGCTTCGAACCGTTATGGGGGGAGGGAATATATGGCTACACCTTC; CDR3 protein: CSFEPLWGEGIYGYTF
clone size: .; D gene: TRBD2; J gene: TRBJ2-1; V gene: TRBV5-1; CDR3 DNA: TGCGCCAGCAGCTTGGCTACCGGGAGGAGAGGTGGCAATGAGCAGTTCTTC; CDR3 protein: CASSLATGRRGGNEQFF
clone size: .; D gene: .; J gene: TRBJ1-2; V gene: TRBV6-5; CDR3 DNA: TGTGCCACCCAAAAACGGCAGGGATATGGCTACACCTTC; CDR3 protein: CATQKRQGYGYTF
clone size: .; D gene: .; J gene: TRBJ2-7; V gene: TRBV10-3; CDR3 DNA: TGTGGTACGGGGGTGGAGGTTTACGAGCAGTACTTC; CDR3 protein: CGTGVEVYEQYF
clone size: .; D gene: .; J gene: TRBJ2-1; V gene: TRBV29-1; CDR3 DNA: TGCAGCGTTGAAAACCCATTAAGAGGCAATGAGCAGTTCTTC; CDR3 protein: CSVENPLRGNEQFF
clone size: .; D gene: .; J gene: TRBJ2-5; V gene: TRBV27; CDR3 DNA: TGTGCCAGCAGTCAACGGAGGGCCGGGGAGACCCAGTACTTC; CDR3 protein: CASSQRRAGETQYF
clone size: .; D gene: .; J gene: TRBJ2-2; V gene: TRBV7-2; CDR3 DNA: TGTGCCAGCAGTCTCAGGGTTTCCACCGGGGAGCTGTTTTTT; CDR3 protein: CASSLRVSTGELFF
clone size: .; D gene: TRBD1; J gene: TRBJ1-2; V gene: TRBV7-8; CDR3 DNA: TGTGCCAGCAGCCCGGGACAGGGGTTGGACTACACCTTC; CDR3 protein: CASSPGQGLDYTF
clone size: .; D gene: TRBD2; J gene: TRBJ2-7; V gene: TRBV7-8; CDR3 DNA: TGTGCCAGCAGGCTAATTACTAGCGGGTACTCCTACGAGCAGTACTTC; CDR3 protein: CASRLITSGYSYEQYF
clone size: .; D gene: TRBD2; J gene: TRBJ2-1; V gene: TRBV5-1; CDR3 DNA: TGCGCCAGCAGCTTGGTAGCTAGCGGGAGTTCTGAGCAGTTCTTC; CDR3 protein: CASSLVASGSSEQFF
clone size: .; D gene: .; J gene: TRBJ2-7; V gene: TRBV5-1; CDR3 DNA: TGCGCCAGCAGCTTGGAAGGGATTCTAGACGAGCAGTACTTC; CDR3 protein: CASSLEGILDEQYF
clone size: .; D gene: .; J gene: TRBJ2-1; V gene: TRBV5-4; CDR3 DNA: TGTGCCAGCATGGGGAGGAAGGGCAATGAGCAGTTCTTC; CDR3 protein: CASMGRKGNEQFF